The 29 T cell receptor beta chains below all came from one sample that was sequenced in a study of PD-1 blockade in classical Hodgkin lymphoma. Sequencing used immunoSEQ multiplex PCR; TCRdb keeps in-frame clones, though not all of them. This table has about 27,000 clones, nearly 80% appearing once. The patients all showed relapse after autologous stem cell transplantation, while their brentuximab vedotin exposure varied. Source: peripheral blood mononuclear cells (PBMCs), taken before the second cycle of nivolumab. Receptors originate from a human donor with classical Hodgkin lymphoma.

This clone was counted only a few times. This rearrangement joins TRBV6-6 to TRBJ1-2; 7 nucleotides line up with TRBD1. Per germline, CDR1 MNHNY and CDR2 SVGAGI (reference sequence). The CDR3 spans 12 residues. With V trimmed by 4 bases and J by 5 bases, 1 base remained unmatched. In DNA, the CDR3 is TGTGCCAGCAGTTTGACAGGGTATGGCTACACCTTC. Protein: CASSLTGYGYTF.

This chain uses TRBV9 with TRBJ2-3; TRBD1 matches at 7 bases. The germline CDR1 and CDR2 sequences are SGDLS and YYNGEE. The CDR3 is 15 residues long. Germline trimming cut 2 bases from V and 2 bases from J; bases unmatched to any gene: 5. CDR3 residues: CASSVQGVFTDTQYF. The CDR3 bases are TGTGCCAGCAGCGTTCAGGGGGTTTTCACAGATACGCAGTATTTT.

The CDR3 sequence is CASSLVGFTDTQYF. Written as DNA, the CDR3 is TGTGCCAGCAGCTTAGTTGGGTTCACAGATACGCAGTATTTT. The gene calls are TRBV7-2 and TRBJ2-3; D not resolved. This CDR3 spans 14 amino acids. V dropped 1 base and J dropped 2 bases, with 7 bases sitting between them. Per the germline V gene, CDR1 is SGHTA and CDR2 is FQGNSA.

This sequence joins TRBV18 and TRBJ2-3; 9 bases map to TRBD2. V lost 0 bases, J lost 2 bases, and 6 bases stayed unmatched. This CDR3 has 17 amino acids. Germline V CDR1 and CDR2: KGHSH, LQKENI. The CDR3 sequence is CASSPPNSGGFTDTQYF. In nucleotides, the CDR3 is TGTGCCAGCTCACCACCCAATAGCGGGGGATTCACAGATACGCAGTATTTT.

In its sample, this clone was seen once. The genes are TRBV7-3 and TRBJ2-7, with D possibly being TRBD2 (6 bases). V gave up 1 base and J gave up 1 base, with 17 bases separating them. Per the germline V gene, CDR1 is SGHTA and CDR2 is FQGTGA. This CDR3 is built from 17 residues. In DNA form, the CDR3 reads TGTGCCAGCAGCTTAATGGGACCGGGACTCAGGTCCTACGAGCAGTACTTC. Translated, it gives CASSLMGPGLRSYEQYF.

The gene calls are TRBV7-9 and TRBJ1-5, with no clear D. The CDR3 contains 15 residues. V lost 1 base to trimming and J lost 7 bases, with 14 bases between them. CDR1 and CDR2 (germline): SEHNR, FQNEAQ (reference sequence). The CDR3 bases are TGTGCCAGCAGCTTAGGCGATGGTCGAGGGCAGCCCCAGCATTTT. It encodes CASSLGDGRGQPQHF.

This clone was counted between two and nine times. The chain carries TRBV5-4 and TRBJ2-3, with TRBD2 identical over 11 bases. Germline trimming cut 0 bases from V and 2 bases from J; bases unmatched to any gene: 5. CDR3 length: 17 residues. Germline CDR1 SGHNT, CDR2 YYREEE (reference sequence). The CDR3 DNA is TGTGCCAGCAGCTTGGGCGGGACTAGCGGAAACACAGATACGCAGTATTTT. Encoded protein: CASSLGGTSGNTDTQYF.

CDR3 DNA: TGTGCCAGCATCGGAAGCGGGGGGGTGTCCTACAATGAGCAGTTCTTC. As protein: CASIGSGGVSYNEQFF. The chain couples TRBV28 to TRBJ2-1, with TRBD2 matching over 10 bases. The CDR3 extends over 16 amino acids. Germline-derived CDR1 and CDR2 are MDHEN and SYDVKM. With V trimmed by 7 bases and J by 1 base, 7 bases remained unmatched. Based on the CDR3 plus reference TRBV28 and TRBJ2-1, the full variable domain is DVKVTQSSRYLVKRTGEKVFLECVQDMDHENMFWYRQDPGLGLRLIYFSYDVKMKEKGDIPEGYSVSREKKERFSLILESASTNQTSMYLCASIGSGGVSYNEQFFGPGTRLTVL.

This clone has just one count. The V and J genes are TRBV5-1 and TRBJ2-1, with D tentatively TRBD1 (7 bases). CDR3 size: 16 residues. CDR1 and CDR2 (germline): SGHRS, YFSETQ. The V end lost 4 bases, the J end lost 8 bases, and 22 bases lay between the germline ends. The CDR3 protein is CASSAGTVLLGHEQFF. CDR3 in DNA: TGCGCCAGCAGCGCGGGGACAGTCCTCCTTGGGCATGAGCAGTTCTTC.

This chain connects TRBV14 to TRBJ2-3; D unclear. CDR3 length: 13 residues. Germline CDR1 is SGHDN and CDR2 is FVKESK. The germline V and J ends were trimmed by 1 base and 4 bases, with 6 bases remaining between them. The CDR3 spells CASSQGSPDTQYF. The CDR3 DNA sequence: TGTGCCAGCAGCCAAGGTAGCCCAGATACGCAGTATTTT.

The chain carries TRBV5-6 and TRBJ1-1, with D possibly TRBD1 on 6 matching bases. V was pared by 2 bases and J by 4 bases, with 15 bases between. In germline, CDR1 is SGHDT, CDR2 YYEEEE. The CDR3 has 15 residues. The CDR3 sequence is CASSLVGGQGTEAFF. DNA of the CDR3: TGTGCCAGCAGCTTAGTTGGGGGGCAGGGCACTGAAGCTTTCTTT.

This clone was seen only a few times. The V call is TRBV5-1, the J call TRBJ1-2, with D perhaps matching TRBD1 (5 bases). V dropped 0 bases and J dropped 6 bases, with 15 bases sitting between them. Germline CDR1 reads SGHRS; CDR2 reads YFSETQ. The CDR3 has 15 residues. In nucleotides, the CDR3 is TGCGCCAGCAGCTTGGGAAACGTGCAGGGCGATGGCTACACCTTC. Translation gives CASSLGNVQGDGYTF.

The chain combines TRBV20-1 with TRBJ1-2, with D hard to call. The V gene's germline CDR1 is DFQATT and CDR2 SNEGSKA (reference sequence). V dropped 2 bases and J dropped 3 bases, with 4 bases sitting between them. This CDR3 is 11 amino acids long. CDR3 amino acids: CSARQDYGYTF. CDR3 DNA sequence: TGCAGTGCTAGACAGGACTATGGCTACACCTTC.

This chain links TRBV6-5 with TRBJ1-2; TRBD1 matches 7 bases. The CDR3 covers 15 residues. Trimming took 5 bases from V and 3 from J; bases not matched to a gene: 9. Germline V gene sequence: CDR1 MNHEY, CDR2 SVGAGI. CDR3 amino acids: CASSMTGSGDYGYTF. CDR3 coding DNA: TGTGCCAGCAGTATGACAGGGTCAGGGGACTATGGCTACACCTTC.

By its share, this clone is medium-sized (0.01 to 0.1%). The gene calls are TRBV5-1 and TRBJ1-6; the D gene is possibly TRBD1 (5 bases). Germline V gives CDR1 SGHRS, CDR2 YFSETQ. Trimming removed 4 bases at V and 11 bases at J, with 13 bases between. The CDR3 extends over 13 amino acids. CDR3: CASSPDREAPLHF. The CDR3 DNA reads TGCGCCAGCAGCCCCGACAGAGAGGCACCCCTCCACTTT.

V gene TRBV5-4 combines with J gene TRBJ1-1; no definite D call. Trimming pared 0 bases from V and 5 bases from J, leaving 20 bases between. The CDR3 totals 17 residues. The germline gives CDR1 SGHNT, CDR2 YYREEE (reference sequence). In nucleotides, the CDR3 is TGTGCCAGCAGCTTGGAGGCAGGCTATCAGTGGTATACTGAAGCTTTCTTT. It encodes CASSLEAGYQWYTEAFF.

This clone was detected only a few times. The chain links TRBV5-1 to TRBJ2-7, with TRBD2 matching over 8 bases. This CDR3 spans 14 amino acids. V lost 4 bases to trimming and J lost 0 bases; unmatched junction nucleotides: 3. Germline CDR1 is SGHRS and CDR2 is YFSETQ. The CDR3 is CASSVSGASYEQYF. As DNA, the CDR3 is TGCGCCAGCAGCGTTAGCGGGGCCTCCTACGAGCAGTACTTC. The whole variable domain, filled in from reference TRBV5-1 and TRBJ2-7, reads KAGVTQTPRYLIKTRGQQVTLSCSPISGHRSVSWYQQTPGQGLQFLFEYFSETQRNKGNFPGRFSGRQFSNSRSEMNVSTLELGDSALYLCASSVSGASYEQYFGPGTRLTVT.

The V gene is TRBV6-6, the J gene TRBJ2-2, with 8 bases aligning to TRBD1. Germline V gives CDR1 MNHNY, CDR2 SVGAGI (reference sequence). The CDR3 totals 16 residues. Trimming cost V 2 bases and J 4 bases; bases outside gene matches: 6. The CDR3 sequence is CASSYDQGASTGELFF. The CDR3 DNA reads as TGTGCCAGCAGTTACGACCAGGGGGCGTCCACCGGGGAGCTGTTTTTT.

This clone was seen only once. DNA for the CDR3: TGCGCCAGCAGCTTGGACCCAACCTACGAGCAGTACTTC. Translating it yields CASSLDPTYEQYF. The chain is built from TRBV5-1 and TRBJ2-7; no definite D call. CDR3 length equals 13 residues. V dropped 0 bases and J dropped 2 bases, with 6 bases sitting between them. In germline, CDR1 is SGHRS, CDR2 YFSETQ.

The gene calls are TRBV12-5 and TRBJ2-1; D possibly corresponds to TRBD1 (6 bases). This CDR3 spans 18 amino acids. V lost 1 base and J lost 4, with 20 bases in between. Germline V gene data show CDR1 as LGHNT and CDR2 as FRNRAP. Written as DNA, the CDR3 is TGTGCTAGTGGTTTGGGTCGTGATTCCGGGACACCTTACAATGAGCAGTTCTTC. Translated: CASGLGRDSGTPYNEQFF.

This chain connects TRBV6-5 to TRBJ2-5; tentatively, D is TRBD1 (5 bases). Trimming shortened V by 7 bases and J by 5 bases, and 5 bases separated the two germline ends. The CDR3 extends over 10 amino acids. Per the germline V gene, CDR1 is MNHEY and CDR2 is SVGAGI. The CDR3, as DNA: TGTGCCAGCAAGGGGGAGACCCAGTACTTC. The encoded protein is CASKGETQYF.

The table lists this clone with a count of one. The rearrangement uses TRBV25-1 and TRBJ1-1; 8 bases line up with TRBD1. This CDR3 is 15 amino acids long. With 3 bases clipped from V and 1 base from J, the junction kept 4 bases outside the gene matches. Germline V gene sequence: CDR1 MGHDK, CDR2 SYGVNS. The CDR3 DNA follows: TGTGCCAGCAGTGATCGGCAGGGGGCGAACACTGAAGCTTTCTTT. It specifies CASSDRQGANTEAFF.

This clone has more than one count but fewer than ten. The CDR3 DNA is TGTGCCAGCAGCTTAGTCGTAGGTCAGCCCCAGCATTTT. This codes for CASSLVVGQPQHF. The chain combines TRBV7-9 with TRBJ1-5; no firm D call. The V end was cut by 1 base, the J end by 6 bases, with 7 bases between. The CDR3 is 13 residues long. Germline V gene data show CDR1 as SEHNR and CDR2 as FQNEAQ (reference sequence).

A word on this clone: The junction departs from the called germline gene at one end, perhaps through a read error. In the same sample, other DNA sequences code for this CDR3. The rearrangement uses TRBV5-1 and TRBJ2-5; weak D call: TRBD1 (5 bases). The germline V gene encodes CDR1 SGHRS and CDR2 YFSETQ. This CDR3 has 14 residues. Here the CDR3 reads CASSFGQVQETQYF. The CDR3 region has the DNA TGTGCCAGCAGCTTTGGACAAGTACAAGAGACCCAGTACTTC.

This clone was seen only a few times. V usage is TRBV11-3 and J usage is TRBJ2-5, with D possibly being TRBD2 (6 bases). This CDR3 contains 14 residues. In germline, CDR1 is SGHNT, CDR2 YENEEA. Deletions cut 5 bases from V and 4 bases from J, with 14 bases between. CDR3 nucleotide sequence: TGTGCCAGCAGCATGGGTAGCGGTCGAGAGACCCAGTACTTC. Its translation: CASSMGSGRETQYF.

The chain couples TRBV6-6 to TRBJ2-7, with a possible D match to TRBD1 (5 bases). The CDR3 consists of 12 residues. The V end lost 6 bases, the J end lost 0 bases, and 6 bases lay between the germline ends. CDR1 is MNHNY and CDR2 is SVGAGI in the germline V gene (reference sequence). The CDR3, as DNA: TGTGCCAGCAGAGACAGCTCCTACGAGCAGTACTTC. Its protein is CASRDSSYEQYF.

The V call is TRBV28, the J call TRBJ1-1; D not certain. The CDR3 extends over 13 amino acids. Germline V lookup: CDR1 MDHEN, CDR2 SYDVKM. V shed 5 bases and J shed 0 bases, with 7 bases lying between them. The CDR3 DNA sequence: TGTGCCAGCAGTATCAACCTGAACACTGAAGCTTTCTTT. Its translation is CASSINLNTEAFF.

The chain links TRBV5-8 to TRBJ2-6, with unresolved D. This CDR3 is built from 18 residues. Germline lookup yields CDR1 SGHTS and CDR2 YDEGEE. V dropped 1 base and J dropped 1 base, with 15 bases sitting between them. CDR3 DNA sequence: TGTGCCAGCAGCTTGAGTGCGTCATCAGTGTCTGGGGCCAACGTCCTGACTTTC. Protein: CASSLSASSVSGANVLTF.

The chain joins TRBV29-1 to TRBJ1-2; no clear D gene. Per the germline V gene, CDR1 is SQVTM and CDR2 is ANQGSEA. V dropped 3 bases and J dropped 8 bases, with 19 bases sitting between them. The CDR3 totals 14 residues. The CDR3 DNA reads as TGCAGCGTTGAGTCCTATGCAGGAGCGGGGGGCTACACCTTC. It yields the protein CSVESYAGAGGYTF.